These 21 T cell receptor beta chains originate from one sample sequenced in a study of early T cells in non-severe SARS-CoV-2 infection. Each CDR3 protein gets one entry after TCRdb re-called the 5' RACE reads with MiXCR. Of about 40,000 distinct CDR3 sequences listed, 4.7% are singletons. Sequences were obtained from whole blood. The receptors originated from an adult who was a healthcare worker with PCR-confirmed SARS-CoV-2 infection or an uninfected control (not recorded which).

This rearrangement joins TRBV2 to TRBJ2-7; 12 bases map to TRBD2. From germline, CDR1 is SNHLY and CDR2 FYNNEI. The CDR3 contains 14 residues. The junction had 7 bases not matched to a gene; V was cut back by 8 bases and J by 5 bases. The CDR3 nucleotides are TGTGCCAGCTTACAACTAGCGGGAGGACACGAGCAGTACTTC. Its protein is CASLQLAGGHEQYF.

The chain links TRBV6-2 or TRBV6-3 to TRBJ1-1; D remains ambiguous. V lost 8 bases and J 0 bases, leaving 25 bases between the germline ends. The germline V gene has CDR1 MNHEY and CDR2 SVGEGT. The CDR3 extends over 18 amino acids. CDR3 residues: CASDNSPVRFIVNTEAFF. Here the CDR3 DNA reads TGTGCCAGCGATAATTCCCCCGTGAGATTTATAGTGAACACTGAAGCTTTCTTT.

This clonotype was seen at least ten times. In nucleotides, the CDR3 is TGTGCCAGCAGCCCCGTGGGAGCGGGAGGGTACAATGAGCAGTTCTTC. This gives the protein CASSPVGAGGYNEQFF. The chain is built from TRBV11-2 and TRBJ2-1; TRBD2 matches at 10 bases. The trim removed 5 bases at V and 4 bases at J, leaving 8 bases unmatched. Germline CDR1 is SGHAT and CDR2 is FQNNGV. CDR3 length equals 16 residues.

This clonotype has ten or more counts. The chain combines TRBV5-6 with TRBJ1-1; D is uncertain. The CDR3 consists of 12 residues. The ends were cut back, 2 bases at V and 11 bases at J, with 13 bases in the middle. Germline assignment: CDR1 SGHDT and CDR2 YYEEEE. The CDR3 is CASSFGQSAAFF. CDR3 in DNA: TGTGCCAGCAGCTTCGGGCAGAGCGCGGCTTTCTTT.

V usage is TRBV7-8 and J usage is TRBJ2-2; 13 nucleotides match TRBD2. CDR3 length: 20 amino acids. CDR1 SGHVS and CDR2 FQNEAQ come from the germline V gene. V gave up 10 bases and J gave up 5 bases; unmatched junction bases: 22. CDR3 sequence: CATKRTSGSGESFRTGELFF. The CDR3, as DNA: TGTGCCACCAAAAGGACTAGCGGGAGTGGGGAGTCGTTTCGAACCGGGGAGCTGTTTTTT.

This clonotype was counted at least ten times. This chain uses TRBV4-2 with TRBJ2-3; perhaps TRBD1 as D (6 bases). Trimming left V 1 base short and J 5 bases short, with 16 bases between. The CDR3 covers 16 residues. The V gene's germline CDR1 is LGHNA and CDR2 YNFKEQ. The chain's CDR3 is CASSQAYLQGQDTQYF. The CDR3 nucleotides read TGTGCCAGCAGCCAAGCCTATCTGCAGGGGCAAGATACGCAGTATTTT.

This clonotype was detected ten times or more. The chain uses TRBV29-1 and TRBJ2-5, with no clear D. CDR1 and CDR2 from the germline V gene are SQVTM and ANQGSEA. The CDR3 extends over 13 amino acids. Trimming took off 7 bases at V and 1 base at J, with 13 bases between the two ends. The CDR3: CSATLSAQETQYF. In nucleotides, the CDR3 is TGCAGCGCTACTCTCTCGGCCCAAGAGACCCAGTACTTC. Combining the CDR3 with reference TRBV29-1 and TRBJ2-5 gives the whole variable domain SAVISQKPSRDICQRGTSLTIQCQVDSQVTMMFWYRQQPGQSLTLIATANQGSEATYESGFVIDKFPISRPNLTFSTLTVSNMSPEDSSIYLCSATLSAQETQYFGPGTRLLVL.

This clonotype has ten or more counts. As DNA, the CDR3 is TGCAGTGCTACCCCTGGGCAGGTACCCCCCTACGAGCAGTACTTC. This codes for CSATPGQVPPYEQYF. The V and J genes are TRBV20-1 and TRBJ2-7; D unresolved. Trimming took 4 bases from V and 2 from J, leaving 18 bases between them. The CDR3 is 15 residues long. Germline assignment: CDR1 DFQATT and CDR2 SNEGSKA (reference sequence).

This clonotype was picked up many times. One end of the junction is discordant with germline, which a read error may explain. The chain employs TRBV11-2 and TRBJ2-1; tentative D call: TRBD1 (6 bases). Germline loops: CDR1 SGHAT, CDR2 FQNNGV. This CDR3 region has 13 residues. The CDR3 DNA is TGTGCCAGCAGCCTAGACAGGCAGCGTGAGCAGTTCTTC. The encoded protein is CASSLDRQREQFF.

This clonotype was seen many times. The chain combines TRBV3-1 with TRBJ1-3; no definite D call. Trimming removed 1 base at V and 4 bases at J, with 14 bases between. Germline CDR1 and CDR2: LGHDT and YNNKEL (reference sequence). This CDR3 is 16 amino acids long. The CDR3: CASSQGSLNEGNTIYF. CDR3 DNA sequence: TGTGCCAGCAGCCAAGGAAGCTTGAATGAAGGAAACACCATATATTTT.

This clonotype was observed at least ten times. CDR3 sequence: CASSLDEGQGYYEQYF. In DNA, the CDR3 is TGCGCCAGCAGCTTGGATGAGGGACAGGGGTACTACGAGCAGTACTTC. This chain links TRBV5-1 with TRBJ2-7; 10 nucleotides match TRBD1. Germline V lookup: CDR1 SGHRS, CDR2 YFSETQ. The CDR3 runs to 16 residues. V lost 0 bases and J lost 3; bases outside the gene matches: 6.

A few counts support this clonotype. The chain combines TRBV29-1 with TRBJ2-7, with 9 bases lining up with TRBD2. Germline loops: CDR1 SQVTM, CDR2 ANQGSEA. CDR3 length: 14 residues. Losses at the gene ends were 6 bases for V and 2 bases for J; bases not matched to a gene: 8. CDR3 nucleotides: TGCAGCGTCACCCCTAGCGGGAATCCCTACGAGCAGTACTTC. Its protein product is CSVTPSGNPYEQYF.

The chain is built from TRBV28 and TRBJ2-5; D perhaps matches TRBD2 (6 bases). The CDR3 spans 12 residues. Germline CDR1 and CDR2: MDHEN and SYDVKM. V was shortened by 11 bases and J by 5 bases, with 15 bases between the two germline ends. The chain's CDR3 is CASSRGHETQYF. The CDR3 nucleotides read TGTGCCTCCTCGCGGGGCCATGAGACCCAGTACTTC.

At least ten counts were recorded for this clonotype. The V gene is TRBV14, the J gene TRBJ2-3; no firm D call. V shed 2 bases and J shed 3 bases, with 9 bases lying between them. Germline V gene data show CDR1 as SGHDN and CDR2 as FVKESK. The CDR3 covers 14 residues. In nucleotides, the CDR3 is TGTGCCAGCAGCCAAAGATCACAAACAGATACGCAGTATTTT. Its protein is CASSQRSQTDTQYF.

This clonotype has a count of ten or more. The rearrangement links TRBV11-2 to TRBJ2-3; no definite D call. CDR3 length: 12 amino acids. Germline V gene data show CDR1 as SGHAT and CDR2 as FQNNGV. Trimming shortened V by 2 bases and J by 4 bases, and 4 bases separated the two germline ends. The CDR3 region is CASSLNADTQYF. In nucleotides, the CDR3 is TGTGCCAGCAGCTTAAATGCAGATACGCAGTATTTT.

This clonotype was found many times. DNA for the CDR3: TGTGCCACAGGAGACAGGGGTGATTCCTACGAGCAGTACTTC. Its translation: CATGDRGDSYEQYF. This chain joins TRBV10-3 and TRBJ2-7; 8 positions match TRBD1. This CDR3 has 14 amino acids. CDR1 is ENHRY and CDR2 is SYGVKD in the germline V gene. V shed 10 bases, J shed 1 base, and the junction held 9 bases outside the gene matches.

The chain links TRBV5-1 to TRBJ1-4, with D maybe TRBD1 (5 bases). Germline lookup yields CDR1 SGHRS and CDR2 YFSETQ. V lost 4 bases, J lost 4 bases, and 14 bases lay in between. The CDR3 has 15 amino acids. The CDR3 DNA follows: TGCGCCAGCAGCCTGAATACAGGTGGTAATGAAAAACTGTTTTTT. Amino acid sequence: CASSLNTGGNEKLFF.

The CDR3 DNA reads as TGTGCCAGCAGCTCTGGACCTTTCGGCGGGGAGACCCAGTACTTC. Translated, it gives CASSSGPFGGETQYF. The chain uses TRBV11-2 and TRBJ2-5, with D possibly matching TRBD2 (5 bases). From germline, CDR1 is SGHAT and CDR2 FQNNGV. The CDR3 loop spans 15 amino acids. V dropped 4 bases and J dropped 5 bases, with 17 bases sitting between them.

V and J are TRBV4-2 and TRBJ1-6; no clear D. V was clipped by 0 bases and J by 5 bases, with 11 bases between them. The CDR3 runs 16 residues. The germline V gene has CDR1 LGHNA and CDR2 YNFKEQ. The CDR3 region has the DNA TGTGCCAGCAGCCAAGATGCCCGTACTGATAATTCACCCCTCCACTTT. It translates to CASSQDARTDNSPLHF.

This clonotype has only a few counts. The J gene is TRBJ2-7, the V gene TRBV6-2 or TRBV6-3, with D hard to call. V dropped 6 bases and J dropped 0 bases, with 9 bases sitting between them. Germline V gene sequence: CDR1 MNHEY, CDR2 SVGEGT. CDR3 size: 13 residues. CDR3: CASRISSSYEQYF. CDR3 sequence (DNA): TGTGCCAGCAGGATCTCTAGCTCCTACGAGCAGTACTTC.

This clonotype was observed a few times. The chain joins TRBV15 to TRBJ2-5; 14 nucleotides match TRBD2. The CDR3 consists of 17 residues. Germline V gene lookup returns CDR1 LNHNV and CDR2 YYDKDF (reference sequence). V gave up 0 bases and J gave up 3 bases; unmatched junction bases: 3. CDR3 amino acids: CATSRDRTSGGKETQYF. CDR3 nucleotide sequence: TGTGCCACCAGCAGAGATAGGACTAGCGGGGGGAAAGAGACCCAGTACTTC.